This TCR beta chain was profiled in a study of control samples from healthy donors and cancer patients. Germline V gene sequence: CDR1 SGHAT, CDR2 FQNNGV. Between the trimmed V and J ends, which lost 2 bases and 3 bases, there was a span of 16 bases. The CDR3 runs 16 residues. Measured with immunoSEQ multiplex PCR; TCRdb has only the in-frame clones, and not every one. Altogether roughly 160,000 clones are present, approximately 94% being singletons, with the ten largest covering 14%. The rearrangement joins TRBV11-2 to TRBJ1-2; TRBD1 might be the D (5 bases). The source material was PBMCs. This receptor was identified in a man aged 60-69 years with colorectal cancer. The CDR3 bases are TGTGCCAGCAGCTTACTATCGTCCGGGACGGACTATGGCTACACCTTC. It codes for CASSLLSSGTDYGYTF.